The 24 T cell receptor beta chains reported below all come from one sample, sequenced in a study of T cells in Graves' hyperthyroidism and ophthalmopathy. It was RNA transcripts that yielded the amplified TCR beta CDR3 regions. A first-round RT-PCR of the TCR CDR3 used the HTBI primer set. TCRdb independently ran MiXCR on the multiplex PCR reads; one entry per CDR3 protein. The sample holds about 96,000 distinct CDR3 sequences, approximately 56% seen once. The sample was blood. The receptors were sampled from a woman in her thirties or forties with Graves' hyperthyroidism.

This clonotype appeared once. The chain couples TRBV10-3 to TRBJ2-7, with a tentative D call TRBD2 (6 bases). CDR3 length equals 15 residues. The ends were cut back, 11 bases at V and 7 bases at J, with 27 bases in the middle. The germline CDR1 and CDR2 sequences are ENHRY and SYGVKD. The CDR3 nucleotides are TGTGCCGCCAACTCTTCCGGGGGTACCTTGAGTGAGCAGTACTTC. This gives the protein CAANSSGGTLSEQYF.

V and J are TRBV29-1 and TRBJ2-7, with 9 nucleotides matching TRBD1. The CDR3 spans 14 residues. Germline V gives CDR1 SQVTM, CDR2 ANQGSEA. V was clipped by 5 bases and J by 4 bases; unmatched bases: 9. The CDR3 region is CSVPRGDREYEQYF. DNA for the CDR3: TGCAGCGTTCCCCGGGGGGACAGGGAATACGAGCAGTACTTC.

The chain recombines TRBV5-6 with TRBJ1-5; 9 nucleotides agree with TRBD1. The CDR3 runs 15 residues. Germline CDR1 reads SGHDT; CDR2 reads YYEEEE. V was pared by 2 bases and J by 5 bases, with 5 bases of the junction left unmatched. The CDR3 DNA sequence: TGTGCCAGCAGCTTAACCGGGACAGGGTATCAGCCCCAGCATTTT. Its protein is CASSLTGTGYQPQHF. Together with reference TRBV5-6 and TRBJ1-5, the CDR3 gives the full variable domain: DAGVTQSPTHLIKTRGQQVTLRCSPKSGHDTVSWYQQALGQGPQFIFQYYEEEERQRGNFPDRFSGHQFPNYSSELNVNALLLGDSALYLCASSLTGTGYQPQHFGDGTRLSIL.

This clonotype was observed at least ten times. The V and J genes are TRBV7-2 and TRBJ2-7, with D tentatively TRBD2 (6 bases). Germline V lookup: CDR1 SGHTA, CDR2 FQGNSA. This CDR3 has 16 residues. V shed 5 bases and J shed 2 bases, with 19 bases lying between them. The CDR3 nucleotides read TGTGCCAGCAGCCCCATCGTCTGGGAGGCGACCTACGAGCAGTACTTC. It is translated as CASSPIVWEATYEQYF.

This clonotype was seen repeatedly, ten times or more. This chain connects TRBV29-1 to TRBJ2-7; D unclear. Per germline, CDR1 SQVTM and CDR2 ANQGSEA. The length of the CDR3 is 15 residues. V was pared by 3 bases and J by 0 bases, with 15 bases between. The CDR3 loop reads CSVESTEPFSYEQYF. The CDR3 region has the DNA TGCAGCGTTGAGAGCACGGAACCCTTCTCCTACGAGCAGTACTTC.

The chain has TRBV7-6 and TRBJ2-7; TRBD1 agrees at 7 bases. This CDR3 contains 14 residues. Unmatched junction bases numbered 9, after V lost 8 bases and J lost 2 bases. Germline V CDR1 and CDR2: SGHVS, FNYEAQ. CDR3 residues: CASSPTGTTYEQYF. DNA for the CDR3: TGTGCCAGCTCGCCGACAGGGACCACCTACGAGCAGTACTTC.

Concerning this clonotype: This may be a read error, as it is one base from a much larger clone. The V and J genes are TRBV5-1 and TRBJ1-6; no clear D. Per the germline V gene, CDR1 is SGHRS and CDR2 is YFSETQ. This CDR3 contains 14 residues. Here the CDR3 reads CASSLEVLNTPLHF. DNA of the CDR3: TGCGCCAGCAGCTTGGAGGTGCTTAATACACCCCTCCACTTT. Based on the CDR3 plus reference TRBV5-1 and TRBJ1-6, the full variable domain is KAGVTQTPRYLIKTRGQQVTLSCSPISGHRSVSWYQQTPGQGLQFLFEYFSETQRNKGNFPGRFSGRQFSNSRSEMNVSTLELGDSALYLCASSLEVLNTPLHFGNGTRLTVT.

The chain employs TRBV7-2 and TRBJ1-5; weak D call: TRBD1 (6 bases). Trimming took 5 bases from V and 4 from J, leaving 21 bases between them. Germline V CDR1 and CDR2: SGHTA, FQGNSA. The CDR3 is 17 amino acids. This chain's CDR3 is CASSTRGGGGGNQPQHF. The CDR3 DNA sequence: TGTGCCAGCAGCACCAGGGGTGGGGGGGGGGGAAATCAGCCCCAGCATTTT. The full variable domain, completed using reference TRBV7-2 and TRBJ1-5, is GAGVSQSPSNKVTEKGKDVELRCDPISGHTALYWYRQSLGQGLEFLIYFQGNSAPDKSGLPSDRFSAERTGGSVSTLTIQRTQQEDSAVYLCASSTRGGGGGNQPQHFGDGTRLSIL.

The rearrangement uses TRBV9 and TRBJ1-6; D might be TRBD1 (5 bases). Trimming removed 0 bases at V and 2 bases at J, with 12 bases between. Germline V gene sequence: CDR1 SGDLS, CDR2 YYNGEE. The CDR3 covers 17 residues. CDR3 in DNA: TGTGCCAGCAGCGTAGGAAGGTGGGACGCCTATAATTCACCCCTCCACTTT. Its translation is CASSVGRWDAYNSPLHF.

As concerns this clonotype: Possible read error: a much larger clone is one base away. The CDR3 bases are TGTGCCAGCAGCTCGACCGGGACTTCCTGGAGCGAGCAGTGCTTC. Protein product: CASSSTGTSWSEQCF. This sequence joins TRBV5-1 and TRBJ2-7; D is possibly TRBD2 (6 bases). Germline V CDR1 and CDR2: SGHRS, YFSETQ. The CDR3 length is 15 residues.

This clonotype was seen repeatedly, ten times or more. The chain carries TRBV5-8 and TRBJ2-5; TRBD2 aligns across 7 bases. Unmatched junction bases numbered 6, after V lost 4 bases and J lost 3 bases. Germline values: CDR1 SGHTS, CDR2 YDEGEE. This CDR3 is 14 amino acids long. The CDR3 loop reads CASSRTGTKETQYF. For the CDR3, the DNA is TGTGCCAGCAGCCGCACCGGGACTAAAGAGACCCAGTACTTC.

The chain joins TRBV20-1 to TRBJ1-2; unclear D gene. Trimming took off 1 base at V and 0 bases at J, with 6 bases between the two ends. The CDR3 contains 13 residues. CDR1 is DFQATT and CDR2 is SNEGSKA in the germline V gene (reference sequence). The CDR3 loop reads CSARAGSNYGYTF. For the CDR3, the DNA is TGCAGTGCTAGAGCCGGCTCTAACTATGGCTACACCTTC.

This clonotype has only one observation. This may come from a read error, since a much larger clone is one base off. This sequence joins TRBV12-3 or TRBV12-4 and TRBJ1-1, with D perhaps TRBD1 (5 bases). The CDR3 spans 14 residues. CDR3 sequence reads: CASSFGYRGTEALF. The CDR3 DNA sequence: TGTGCCAGCAGTTTTGGGTATCGGGGCACTGAAGCTCTCTTT.

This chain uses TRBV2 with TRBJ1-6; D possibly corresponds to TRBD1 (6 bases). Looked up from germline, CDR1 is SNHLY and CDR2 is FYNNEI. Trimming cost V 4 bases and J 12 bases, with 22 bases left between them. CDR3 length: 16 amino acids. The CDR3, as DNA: TGTGCCAGCAGTGGAATCCTCTGGACAGAGGGGTTACCCCTCCACTTT. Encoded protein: CASSGILWTEGLPLHF.

As DNA, the CDR3 is TGTGCCACCAGCAGCCCAATGAAAGGACGGACCTTTGGCTACACCTTC. This encodes CATSSPMKGRTFGYTF. The J gene is TRBJ1-2, the V gene TRBV15; D call uncertain. V lost 3 bases to trimming and J lost 7 bases, with 21 bases between them. Per the germline V gene, CDR1 is LNHNV and CDR2 is YYDKDF (reference sequence). CDR3 length: 16 amino acids.

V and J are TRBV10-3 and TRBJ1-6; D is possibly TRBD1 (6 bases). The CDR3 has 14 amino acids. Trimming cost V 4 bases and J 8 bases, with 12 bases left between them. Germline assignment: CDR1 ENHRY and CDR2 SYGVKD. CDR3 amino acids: CAISGLQGDSPLHF. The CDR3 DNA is TGTGCCATCAGTGGGTTACAGGGCGATTCACCCCTCCACTTT.

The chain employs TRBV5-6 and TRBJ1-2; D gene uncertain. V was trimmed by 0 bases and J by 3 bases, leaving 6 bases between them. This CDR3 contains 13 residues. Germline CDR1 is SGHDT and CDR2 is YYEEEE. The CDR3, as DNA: TGTGCCAGCAGCTTGGGGGTCGACTATGGCTACACCTTC. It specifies CASSLGVDYGYTF.

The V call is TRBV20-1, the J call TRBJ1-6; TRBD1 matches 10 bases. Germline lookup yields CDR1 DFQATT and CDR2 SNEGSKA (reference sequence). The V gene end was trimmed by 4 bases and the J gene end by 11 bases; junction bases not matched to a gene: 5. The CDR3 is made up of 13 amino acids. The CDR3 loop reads CSAKGGQGTPLHF. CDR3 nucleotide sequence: TGCAGTGCTAAGGGGGGACAGGGGACACCCCTCCACTTT.

The CDR3 DNA sequence: TGTGCCAGCAGTCGGACGAGGGAGGGCGAGCAGTACTTC. Amino acids: CASSRTREGEQYF. This chain links TRBV6-6 with TRBJ2-7, with 7 bases aligning to TRBD2. J gave up 6 bases and V 5 bases, and 7 bases lay outside the gene matches. Germline CDR1 reads MNHNY; CDR2 reads SVGAGI (reference sequence). The CDR3 spans 13 residues.

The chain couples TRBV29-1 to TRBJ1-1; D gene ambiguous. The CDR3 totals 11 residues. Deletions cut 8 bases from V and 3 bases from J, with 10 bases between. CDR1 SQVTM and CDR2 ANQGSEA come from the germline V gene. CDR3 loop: CSSVGYTEAFF. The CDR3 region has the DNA TGCAGCTCCGTAGGGTACACTGAAGCTTTCTTT.

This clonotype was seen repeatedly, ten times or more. Here the CDR3 DNA reads TGTGCCAGCAGAGGTGAAGGGGGGGTGAGCGGGGAGCTGTTTTTT. Protein: CASRGEGGVSGELFF. The rearrangement uses TRBV9 and TRBJ2-2, with D possibly matching TRBD2 (7 bases). This CDR3 is 15 amino acids long. V was trimmed by 5 bases and J by 7 bases, leaving 18 bases between them. Germline CDR1 is SGDLS and CDR2 is YYNGEE.

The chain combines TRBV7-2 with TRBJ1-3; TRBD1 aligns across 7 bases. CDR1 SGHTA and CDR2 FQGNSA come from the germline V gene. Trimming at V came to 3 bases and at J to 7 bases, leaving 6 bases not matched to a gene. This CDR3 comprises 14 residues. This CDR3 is CASSFRDRVNTIYF. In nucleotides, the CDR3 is TGTGCCAGCAGCTTCCGCGACAGGGTGAACACCATATATTTT.

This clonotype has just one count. For the CDR3, the DNA is TGTGCCAGCAAGGGACAGGGGAACTATGGCTACACCTTC. It is translated as CASKGQGNYGYTF. The V and J genes are TRBV7-9 and TRBJ1-2; the match to TRBD1 covers 10 bases. Trimming took 7 bases from V and 2 from J; bases not matched to a gene: 1. The CDR3 extends over 13 amino acids. The V gene's germline CDR1 is SEHNR and CDR2 FQNEAQ (reference sequence). The entire variable domain, with the rest obtained from reference TRBV7-9 and TRBJ1-2, is as follows: DTGVSQNPRHKITKRGQNVTFRCDPISEHNRLYWYRQTLGQGPEFLTYFQNEAQLEKSRLLSDRFSAERPKGSFSTLEIQRTEQGDSAMYLCASKGQGNYGYTFGSGTRLTVV.

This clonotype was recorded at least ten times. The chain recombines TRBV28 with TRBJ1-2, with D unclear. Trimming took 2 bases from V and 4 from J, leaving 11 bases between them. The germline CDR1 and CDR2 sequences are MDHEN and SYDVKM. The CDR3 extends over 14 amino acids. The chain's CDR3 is CASSLGGSRYGYTF. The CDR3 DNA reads TGTGCCAGCAGTTTAGGCGGCAGCCGCTATGGCTACACCTTC.